This T cell receptor (beta chain) originates from a study of metastatic and nonmetastatic thyroid tumors. Study as a whole: Both malignant and benign thyroid patients supplied peripheral blood and tumor or nodule tissue samples, across which the repertoires of these patients were then compared.

This clone showed up many times. In the source study's methods: CDR3 was compared across clinicopathological groups, and the resulting differences were used to build a distant-metastasis classifier for papillary thyroid cancer. TCRdb called clones again from the PCR reads with MiXCR. The authors' filters were not applied to this entry. Found here are under 35,000 clones, over 15% of them singletons; the top ten hold approximately 4.8%. Prior to thyroid surgery, none of the patients had received any treatment. What was sequenced was blood. The source is a female donor with papillary thyroid cancer or a benign thyroid nodule (not recorded which). Some clones in this sample may be carry-over from other donors' samples.

This CDR3 is CASSLDGNEQFF. The CDR3 nucleotides are TGCGCCAGCAGCTTAGACGGTAATGAGCAGTTCTTC. The chain joins TRBV5-1 to TRBJ2-1; no clear D gene. Per germline, CDR1 SGHRS and CDR2 YFSETQ. Deletions cut 2 bases from V and 7 bases from J, with 7 bases between. The CDR3 length is 12 residues.